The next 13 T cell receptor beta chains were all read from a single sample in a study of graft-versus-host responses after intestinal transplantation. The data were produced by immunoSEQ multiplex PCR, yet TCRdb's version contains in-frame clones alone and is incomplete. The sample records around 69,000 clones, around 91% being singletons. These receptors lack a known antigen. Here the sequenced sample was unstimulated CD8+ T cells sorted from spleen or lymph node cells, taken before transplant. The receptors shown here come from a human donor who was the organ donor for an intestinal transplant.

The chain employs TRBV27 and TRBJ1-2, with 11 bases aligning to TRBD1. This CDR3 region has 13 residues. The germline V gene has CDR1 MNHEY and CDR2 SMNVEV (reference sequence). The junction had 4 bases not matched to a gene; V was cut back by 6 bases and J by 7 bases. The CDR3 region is CASRGQGVGGYTF. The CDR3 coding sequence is TGTGCCAGCAGGGGACAGGGGGTTGGTGGCTACACCTTC.

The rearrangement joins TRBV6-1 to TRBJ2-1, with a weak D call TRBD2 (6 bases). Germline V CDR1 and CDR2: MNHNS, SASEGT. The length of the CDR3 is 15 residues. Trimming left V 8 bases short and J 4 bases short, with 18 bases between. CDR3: CASLRGKTGYNEQFF. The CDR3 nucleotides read TGTGCCAGCCTCCGGGGGAAAACAGGTTACAATGAGCAGTTCTTC.

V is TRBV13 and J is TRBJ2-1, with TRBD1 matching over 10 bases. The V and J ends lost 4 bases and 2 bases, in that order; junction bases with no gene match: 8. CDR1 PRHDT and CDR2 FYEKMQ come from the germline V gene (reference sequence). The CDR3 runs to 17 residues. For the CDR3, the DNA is TGTGCCAGCAGCTCCCCGACAGGGGGCAACACCTACAATGAGCAGTTCTTC. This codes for CASSSPTGGNTYNEQFF.

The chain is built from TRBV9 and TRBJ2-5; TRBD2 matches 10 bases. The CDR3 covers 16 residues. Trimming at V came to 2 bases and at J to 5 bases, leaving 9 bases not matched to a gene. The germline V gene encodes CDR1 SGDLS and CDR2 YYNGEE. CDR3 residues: CASSVGLAGAYETQYF. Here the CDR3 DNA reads TGTGCCAGCAGCGTTGGGCTAGCGGGGGCCTATGAGACCCAGTACTTC. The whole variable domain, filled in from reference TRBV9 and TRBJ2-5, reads DSGVTQTPKHLITATGQRVTLRCSPRSGDLSVYWYQQSLDQGLQFLIQYYNGEERAKGNILERFSAQQFPDLHSELNLSSLELGDSALYFCASSVGLAGAYETQYFGPGTRLLVL.

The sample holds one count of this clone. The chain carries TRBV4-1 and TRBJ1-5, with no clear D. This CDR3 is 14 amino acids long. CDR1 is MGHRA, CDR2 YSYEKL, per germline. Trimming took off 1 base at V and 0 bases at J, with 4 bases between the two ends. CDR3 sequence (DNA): TGCGCCAGCAGCCAAGGCGCTAGCAATCAGCCCCAGCATTTT. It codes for CASSQGASNQPQHF.

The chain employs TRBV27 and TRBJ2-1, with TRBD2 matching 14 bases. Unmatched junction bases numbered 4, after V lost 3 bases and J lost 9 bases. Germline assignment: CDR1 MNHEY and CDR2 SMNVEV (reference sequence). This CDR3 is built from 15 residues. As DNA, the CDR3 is TGTGCCAGCAGTTTGACTAGCGGGGGGGTCAGTGAGCAGTTCTTC. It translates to CASSLTSGGVSEQFF.

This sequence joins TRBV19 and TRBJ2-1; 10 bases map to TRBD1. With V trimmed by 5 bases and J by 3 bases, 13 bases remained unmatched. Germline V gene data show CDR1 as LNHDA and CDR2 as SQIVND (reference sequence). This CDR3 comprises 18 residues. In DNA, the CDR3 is TGTGCCAGTAGTGTCGGACAGGGGGAGAGCCTCCTCTACAATGAGCAGTTCTTC. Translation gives CASSVGQGESLLYNEQFF. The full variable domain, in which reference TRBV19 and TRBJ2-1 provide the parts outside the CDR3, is DGGITQSPKYLFRKEGQNVTLSCEQNLNHDAMYWYRQDPGQGLRLIYYSQIVNDFQKGDIAEGYSVSREKKESFPLTVTSAQKNPTAFYLCASSVGQGESLLYNEQFFGPGTRLTVL.

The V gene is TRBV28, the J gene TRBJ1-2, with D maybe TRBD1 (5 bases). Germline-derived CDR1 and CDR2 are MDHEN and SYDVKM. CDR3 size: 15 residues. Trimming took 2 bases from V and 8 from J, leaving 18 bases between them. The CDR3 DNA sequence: TGTGCCAGCAGTTTAGAGGGACCCTCGGCGGGAGGCTACACCTTC. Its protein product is CASSLEGPSAGGYTF.

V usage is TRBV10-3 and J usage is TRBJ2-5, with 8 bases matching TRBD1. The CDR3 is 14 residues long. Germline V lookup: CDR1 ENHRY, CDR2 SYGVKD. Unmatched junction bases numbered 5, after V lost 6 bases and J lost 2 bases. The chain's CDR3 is CAIRGTGAQETQYF. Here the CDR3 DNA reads TGTGCCATCAGAGGGACAGGCGCTCAAGAGACCCAGTACTTC.

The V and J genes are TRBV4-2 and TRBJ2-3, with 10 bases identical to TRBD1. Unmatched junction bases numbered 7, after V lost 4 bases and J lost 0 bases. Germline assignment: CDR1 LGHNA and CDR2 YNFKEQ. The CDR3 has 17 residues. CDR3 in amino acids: CASSRSGTGESTDTQYF. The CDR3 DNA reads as TGTGCCAGCAGCCGGTCTGGGACAGGGGAAAGCACAGATACGCAGTATTTT.

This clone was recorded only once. CDR3 region: CASSPLPGQGVHEQYV. CDR3 DNA: TGTGCCAGCAGCCCACTCCCCGGACAGGGCGTCCACGAGCAGTACGTC. This rearrangement joins TRBV27 to TRBJ2-7, with 8 bases that match TRBD1. The CDR3 contains 16 residues. The germline CDR1 and CDR2 sequences are MNHEY and SMNVEV (reference sequence). J lost 5 bases, V lost 6 bases, and 15 bases had no gene match.

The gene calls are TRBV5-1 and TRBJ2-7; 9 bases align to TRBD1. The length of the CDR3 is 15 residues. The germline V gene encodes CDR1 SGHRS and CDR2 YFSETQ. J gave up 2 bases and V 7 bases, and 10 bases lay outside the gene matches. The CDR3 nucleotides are TGCGCCAGCCCATCTGGACAGGGGCCGCCCTACGAGCAGTACGTC. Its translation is CASPSGQGPPYEQYV.

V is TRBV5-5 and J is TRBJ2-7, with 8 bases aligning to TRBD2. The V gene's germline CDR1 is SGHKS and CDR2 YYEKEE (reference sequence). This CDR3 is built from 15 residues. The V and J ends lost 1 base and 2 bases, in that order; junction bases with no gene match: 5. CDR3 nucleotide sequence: TGTGCCAGCAGCTTGTATTTCGGGGGGGCCTACGAGCAGTACGTC. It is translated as CASSLYFGGAYEQYV.